This T cell receptor (beta chain) was sequenced in a study of T cell responses to AZD1222 COVID-19 vaccine (dated by TCRdb to the early 2020s). Background for the entire study: A total of about 230 trial participants underwent TCR sequencing, of whom 207 received two doses of AZD1222 and around 26 received two doses of the MenACWY control vaccine. Trial participants were enrolled into age subgroups of 18-55, 56-69 and 70-plus years, which contained about 150, 28 and 57 TCR-sequenced participants, respectively.

The CDR3 regions of human TCRbeta chains were subjected to immunosequencing. The authors' pipeline ran thus. TCRs in the repertoires were compared against a reference library of SARS-CoV-2-specific TCRs that had been generated with the MIRA antigen-specificity platform. Breadth meant the fraction of unique TCRs that were SARS-CoV-2-associated, whereas depth meant the fraction of total T cells that were SARS-CoV-2-associated. Using the MIRA data, each spike-specific TCR was assigned both to the spike region to which the TCR was reactive and to a CD4 or CD8 class. Log10-transformed breadth and depth values were compared by one-way ANOVA with Sidak's multiple comparisons tests. The source is immuneACCESS, and TCRdb retained only in-frame sequences with V and J called. Part of the clones is not carried over; for the studies checked, unresolved V genes explain less than half of this, and the remainder is unexplained. D and trimming come from the DNA, and the V and J calls and clone size come from that table. The sample has around 160,000 clones on record, more than 75% of them singletons. Together, the top ten hold about 4% of the sample.

Paper-wide results and their limitations: Only five or six AZD1222 recipients were SARS-CoV-2 seropositive at baseline, limiting conclusions about previously exposed vaccinees. After two AZD1222 doses, spike-specific TCR breadth and depth were significantly higher than at day 0 and than in MenACWY recipients. Because no samples from the day 14 peak response were available, repertoires could be characterized only after the peak T cell response. In the small 56-69-year group, the increase in depth fell short of significance, most likely because of low power. CD4 TCRs associated with the vaccine covered the entire spike protein, and the dominant responses were in regions 160-218 and 743-854. Participants were mostly white British, with more females than males. The authors suggested clonal diversity may have been underestimated. Nearly half of unique spike-specific TCRs reportedly recognized epitopes outside regions mutated in the B.1.351 and B.1.1.7 variants.

As concerns this clone: It has no known antigen specificity. No quality values exist for individual bases; no much larger clone is one base distant.

The meaning of the sample's time point label: baseline before first vaccination. The intended sense of this specimen's treatment or condition label: meningococcal conjugate vaccine given as trial control. Vaccinee samples came from UK trials COV001 and COV002, including a single-blind randomized controlled phase 2/3 trial of AZD1222 (ChAdOx1 nCoV-19) in healthy adults. For TCRbeta chain sequencing, PBMC samples from trial participants were taken at day 0 and at day 28 after the second dose. From cysteine to phenylalanine, the CDR3 is 14 amino acids long. Only the CDR3 region is kept as DNA, spanning 42 bases read in frame from base 1. Per the germline V gene (reference sequence), LNHDA is the CDR1 and SQIVND is the CDR2. V and J are truncated by 5 bases and 7 bases respectively, leaving an intervening sequence of 14 bases.

The sequence joins TRBV19 to TRBJ1-4, with no reliable assignment of the D segment. The sequencing here drew on peripheral blood, taken on day 0 of MenACWY control vaccination. This receptor was taken from an adult in good health. The CDR3 region: CASSSGDLFEKLFF. DNA sequence: TGTGCCAGTAGTTCGGGAGACCTTTTTGAAAAACTGTTTTTT.